This TCR beta chain was sequenced for a study of T cell repertoires in cytomegalovirus infection. V was pared by 4 bases and J by 0 bases, with 11 bases of the junction left unmatched. Germline values: CDR1 SNHLY, CDR2 FYNNEI. The CDR3 totals 18 residues. TCRdb passed the reads through MiXCR, listing each CDR3 protein once. The repertoire holds some 230,000 distinct CDR3 sequences, with 22% as singletons. The source of this sequence is a human donor in good health (CMV status not recorded). Some clones in this sample may be carry-over from other donors' samples. The chain has TRBV2 and TRBJ2-5; 10 nucleotides align to TRBD2. The sequencing sample was made of CD8+ T cells from PBMCs. CDR3 coding DNA: TGTGCCAGCAGTGGACCCGGGACTAGCGACACGAACCAAGAGACCCAGTACTTC. It specifies CASSGPGTSDTNQETQYF.